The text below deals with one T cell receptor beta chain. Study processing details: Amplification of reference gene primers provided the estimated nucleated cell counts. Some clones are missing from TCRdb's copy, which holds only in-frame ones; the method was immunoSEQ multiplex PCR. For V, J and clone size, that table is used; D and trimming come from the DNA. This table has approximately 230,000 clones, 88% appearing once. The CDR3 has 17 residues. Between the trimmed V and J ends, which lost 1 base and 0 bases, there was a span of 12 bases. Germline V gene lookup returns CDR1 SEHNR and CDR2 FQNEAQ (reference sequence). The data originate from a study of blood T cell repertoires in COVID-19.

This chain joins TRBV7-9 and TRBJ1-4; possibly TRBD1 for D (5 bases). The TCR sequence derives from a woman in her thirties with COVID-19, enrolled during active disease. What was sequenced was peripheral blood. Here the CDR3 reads CASSLGGVGATNEKLFF. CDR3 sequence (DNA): TGTGCCAGCAGCTTAGGGGGGGTCGGGGCAACTAATGAAAAACTGTTTTTT.